The T cell receptor beta chain described here comes from a study of coeliac disease. Clones were read by immunoSEQ multiplex PCR, and TCRdb kept only the in-frame ones, dropping some. The sample carries more than 3,000 clones, about three fifths recorded once. One frozen approximately 500,000-cell aliquot per fraction was sequenced. Trimming removed 2 bases from V and 5 bases from J, with 12 bases in between. Germline V lookup: CDR1 MGHRA, CDR2 YSYEKL. The CDR3 has 14 residues. The origin of this receptor is a woman aged 50 to 60 without celiac disease. The chain combines TRBV4-1 with TRBJ1-2, with D hard to call. Source material: lymphocytes from the gut lamina propria. The CDR3 bases are TGCGCCAGCAGCCAACGATCCTCTCGGTATGGCTACACCTTC. Protein: CASSQRSSRYGYTF.